The TCR beta chain under discussion was sequenced for a study of monozygotic twins with inflammatory bowel disease. CDR3 length: 15 amino acids. Per the germline V gene, CDR1 is SGHKS and CDR2 is YYEKEE (reference sequence). It was roughly 3.5 ug of total RNA that each TCR library used. Each CDR3 protein gets one entry in TCRdb, which reprocessed the 5' RACE reads and gives no DNA. The data include roughly 100,000 distinct CDR3 sequences; the top ten clones carry 1.9%. Source material: blood. This receptor was identified in a human donor with ulcerative colitis or Crohn's disease, or a healthy co-twin of an affected twin (not recorded which). The chain links TRBV5-5 to TRBJ2-7; TCRdb lists TRBD1, though no DNA is available to test this call. This CDR3 reads CASSLAWDPVYEQYF.